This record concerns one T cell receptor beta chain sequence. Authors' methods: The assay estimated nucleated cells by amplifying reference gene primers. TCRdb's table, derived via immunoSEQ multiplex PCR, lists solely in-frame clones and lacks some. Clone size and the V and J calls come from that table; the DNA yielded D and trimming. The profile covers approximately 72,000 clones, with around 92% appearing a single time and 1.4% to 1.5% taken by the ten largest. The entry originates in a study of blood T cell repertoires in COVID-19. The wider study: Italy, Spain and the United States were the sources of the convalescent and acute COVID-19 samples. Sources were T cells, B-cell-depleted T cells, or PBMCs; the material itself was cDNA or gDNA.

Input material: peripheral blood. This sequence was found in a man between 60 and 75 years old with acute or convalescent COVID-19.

In nucleotides, the CDR3 is TGCGCCAGCAGCTTAGACAGGGGGGATGAAAAACTGTTTTTT. Translating it yields CASSLDRGDEKLFF. The chain links TRBV5-1 to TRBJ1-4, with 9 bases matching TRBD1. The germline gives CDR1 SGHRS, CDR2 YFSETQ. Trimming removed 2 bases from V and 6 bases from J; junction bases left unmatched: 2. The CDR3 spans 14 residues. Filled out from reference TRBV5-1 and TRBJ1-4, the complete variable domain reads KAGVTQTPRYLIKTRGQQVTLSCSPISGHRSVSWYQQTPGQGLQFLFEYFSETQRNKGNFPGRFSGRQFSNSRSEMNVSTLELGDSALYLCASSLDRGDEKLFFGSGTQLSVL.